This entry describes one T cell receptor beta chain. Measured with immunoSEQ multiplex PCR; TCRdb has only the in-frame clones, and not every one. The table includes about 1 million clones, more than 65% detected once. This sample was included in a study of shared clonotypes between healthy human individuals. In germline, CDR1 is SGHRS, CDR2 YFSETQ. This CDR3 contains 13 residues. Trimming stripped 4 bases from V and 8 bases from J, with 15 bases between. This TCR was recovered from a man in his late teens or twenties in good health. V and J are TRBV5-1 and TRBJ1-2; tentative D call: TRBD1 (6 bases). The source material was memory CD4+ T cells sorted from blood. The sample's subset: CD45RA-negative fraction. The CDR3 region has the DNA TGCGCCAGCAGCCCCGGACAGATCATCGGCTACACCTTC. Its protein product is CASSPGQIIGYTF.